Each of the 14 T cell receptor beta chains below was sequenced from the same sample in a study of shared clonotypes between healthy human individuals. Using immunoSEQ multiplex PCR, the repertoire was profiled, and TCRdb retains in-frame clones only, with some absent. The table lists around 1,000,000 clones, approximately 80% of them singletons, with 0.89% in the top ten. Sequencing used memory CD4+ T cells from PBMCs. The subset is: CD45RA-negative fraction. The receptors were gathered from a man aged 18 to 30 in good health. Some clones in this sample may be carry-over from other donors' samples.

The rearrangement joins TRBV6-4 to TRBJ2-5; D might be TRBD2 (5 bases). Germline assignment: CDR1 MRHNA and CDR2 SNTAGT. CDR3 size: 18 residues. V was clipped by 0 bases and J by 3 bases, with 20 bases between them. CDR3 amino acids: CASSDSTEGLALEETQYF. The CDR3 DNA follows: TGTGCCAGCAGTGACTCTACCGAAGGGCTAGCACTAGAAGAGACCCAGTACTTC.

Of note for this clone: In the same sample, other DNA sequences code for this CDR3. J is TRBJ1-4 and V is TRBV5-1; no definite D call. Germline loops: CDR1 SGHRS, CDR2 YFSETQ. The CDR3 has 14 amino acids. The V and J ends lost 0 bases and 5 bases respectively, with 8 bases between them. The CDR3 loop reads CASSLEQLNEKLFF. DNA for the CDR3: TGCGCCAGCAGCTTGGAACAGTTAAATGAAAAACTGTTTTTT.

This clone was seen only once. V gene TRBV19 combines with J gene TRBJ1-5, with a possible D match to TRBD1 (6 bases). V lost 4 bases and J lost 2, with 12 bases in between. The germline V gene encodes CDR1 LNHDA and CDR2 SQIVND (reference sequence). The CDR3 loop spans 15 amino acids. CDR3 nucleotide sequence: TGTGCCAGTAGTACGGGCCGACAGGGCAATCAGCCCCAGCATTTT. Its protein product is CASSTGRQGNQPQHF.

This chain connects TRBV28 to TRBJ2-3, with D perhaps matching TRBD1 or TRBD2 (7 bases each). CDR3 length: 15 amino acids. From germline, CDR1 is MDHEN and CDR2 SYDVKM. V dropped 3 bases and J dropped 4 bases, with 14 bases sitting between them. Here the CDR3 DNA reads TGTGCCAGCAGTTTGAGCAGGGGGGGAGCAGATACGCAGTATTTT. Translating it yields CASSLSRGGADTQYF.

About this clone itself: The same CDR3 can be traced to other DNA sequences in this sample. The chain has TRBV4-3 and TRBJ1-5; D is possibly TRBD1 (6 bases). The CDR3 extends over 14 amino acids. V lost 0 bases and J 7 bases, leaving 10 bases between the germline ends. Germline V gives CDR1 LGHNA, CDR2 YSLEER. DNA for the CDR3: TGCGCCAGCAGCCAAGACAGGGGTAACCAGCCCCAGCATTTT. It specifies CASSQDRGNQPQHF.

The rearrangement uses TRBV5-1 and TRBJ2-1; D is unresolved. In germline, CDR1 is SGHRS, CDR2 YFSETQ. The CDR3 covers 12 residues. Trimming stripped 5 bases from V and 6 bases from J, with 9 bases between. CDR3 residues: CASSVMSNEQFF. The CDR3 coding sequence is TGCGCCAGCAGTGTAATGAGCAATGAGCAGTTCTTC.

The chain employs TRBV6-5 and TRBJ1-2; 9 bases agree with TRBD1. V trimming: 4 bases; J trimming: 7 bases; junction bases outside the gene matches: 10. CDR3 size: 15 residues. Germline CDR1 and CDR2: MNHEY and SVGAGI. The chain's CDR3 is CASSSPRTGVGGYTF. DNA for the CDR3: TGTGCCAGCAGTTCCCCACGGACAGGGGTAGGTGGCTACACCTTC.

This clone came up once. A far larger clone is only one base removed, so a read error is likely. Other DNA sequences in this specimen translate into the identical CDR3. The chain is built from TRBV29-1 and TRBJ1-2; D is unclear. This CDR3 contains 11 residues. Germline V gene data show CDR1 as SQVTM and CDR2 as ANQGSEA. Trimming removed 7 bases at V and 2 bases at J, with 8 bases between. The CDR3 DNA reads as TGCAGCGAGTCATCAAACTATGGCTACACCTTC. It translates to CSESSNYGYTF.

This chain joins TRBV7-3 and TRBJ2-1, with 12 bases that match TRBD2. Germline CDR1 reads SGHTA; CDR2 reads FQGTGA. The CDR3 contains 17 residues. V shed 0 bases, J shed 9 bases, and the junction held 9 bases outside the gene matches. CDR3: CASSLTYLTSGSGEQFF. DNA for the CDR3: TGTGCCAGCAGCTTAACGTATTTGACTAGCGGGAGTGGTGAGCAGTTCTTC.

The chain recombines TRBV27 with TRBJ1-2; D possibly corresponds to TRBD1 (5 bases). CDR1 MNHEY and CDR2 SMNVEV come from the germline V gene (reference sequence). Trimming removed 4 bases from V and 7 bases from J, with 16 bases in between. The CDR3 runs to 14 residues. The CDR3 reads CASSSPDRELGYTF. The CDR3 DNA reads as TGTGCCAGCAGTTCCCCTGACAGAGAACTTGGCTACACCTTC.

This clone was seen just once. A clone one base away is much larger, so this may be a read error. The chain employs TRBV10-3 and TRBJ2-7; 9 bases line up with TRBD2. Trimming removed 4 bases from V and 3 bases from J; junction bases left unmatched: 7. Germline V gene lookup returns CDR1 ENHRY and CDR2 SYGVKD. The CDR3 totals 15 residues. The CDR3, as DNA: TGTGCCATCAGTGGGGGGGCTAGCGGGAACTACGAGCAGTACTTC. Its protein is CAISGGASGNYEQYF.

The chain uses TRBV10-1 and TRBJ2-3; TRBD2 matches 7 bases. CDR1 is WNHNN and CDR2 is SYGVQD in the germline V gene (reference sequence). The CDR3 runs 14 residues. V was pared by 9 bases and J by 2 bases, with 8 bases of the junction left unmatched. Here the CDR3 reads CASAAGLTTDTQYF. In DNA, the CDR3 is TGCGCCAGTGCTGCGGGACTAACCACAGATACGCAGTATTTT.

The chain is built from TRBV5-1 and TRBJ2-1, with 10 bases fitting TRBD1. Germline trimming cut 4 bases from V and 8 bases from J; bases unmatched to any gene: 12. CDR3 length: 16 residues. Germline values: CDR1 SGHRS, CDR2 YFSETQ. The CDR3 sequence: CASSPDPDRGFHEQFF. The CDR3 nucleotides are TGCGCCAGCAGCCCCGACCCGGACAGGGGGTTTCATGAGCAGTTCTTC.

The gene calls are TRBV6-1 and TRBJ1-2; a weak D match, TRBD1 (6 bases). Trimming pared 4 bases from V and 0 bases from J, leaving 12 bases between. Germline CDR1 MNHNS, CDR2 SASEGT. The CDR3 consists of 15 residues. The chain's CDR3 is CASSGYRASNYGYTF. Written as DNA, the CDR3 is TGTGCCAGCAGTGGATACAGGGCCTCTAACTATGGCTACACCTTC.